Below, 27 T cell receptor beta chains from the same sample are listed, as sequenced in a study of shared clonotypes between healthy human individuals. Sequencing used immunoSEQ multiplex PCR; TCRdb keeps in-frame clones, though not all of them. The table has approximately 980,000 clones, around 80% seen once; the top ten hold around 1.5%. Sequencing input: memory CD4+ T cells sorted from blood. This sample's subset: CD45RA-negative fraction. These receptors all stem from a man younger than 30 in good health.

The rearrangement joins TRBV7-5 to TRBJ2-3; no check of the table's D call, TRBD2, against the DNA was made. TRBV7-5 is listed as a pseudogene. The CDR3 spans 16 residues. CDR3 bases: TGTGCCACTCAGACAGGTTGGACTAGGTACACAGATACGCAGTATTTT. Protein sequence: CATQTGWTRYTDTQYF.

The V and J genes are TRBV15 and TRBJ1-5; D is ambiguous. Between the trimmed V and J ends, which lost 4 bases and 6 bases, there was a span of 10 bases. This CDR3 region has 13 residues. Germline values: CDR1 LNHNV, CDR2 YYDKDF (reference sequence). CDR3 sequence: CATSTGQSQPQHF. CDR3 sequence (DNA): TGTGCCACCAGCACCGGCCAAAGTCAGCCCCAGCATTTT.

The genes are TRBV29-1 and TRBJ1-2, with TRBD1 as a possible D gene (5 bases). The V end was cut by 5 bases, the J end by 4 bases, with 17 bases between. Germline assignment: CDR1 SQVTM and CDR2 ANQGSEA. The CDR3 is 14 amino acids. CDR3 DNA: TGCAGCGTTCCCCTCGAGGGGACCTCCTATGGCTACACCTTC. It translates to CSVPLEGTSYGYTF. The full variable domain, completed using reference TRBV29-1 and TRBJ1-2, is SAVISQKPSRDICQRGTSLTIQCQVDSQVTMMFWYRQQPGQSLTLIATANQGSEATYESGFVIDKFPISRPNLTFSTLTVSNMSPEDSSIYLCSVPLEGTSYGYTFGSGTRLTVV.

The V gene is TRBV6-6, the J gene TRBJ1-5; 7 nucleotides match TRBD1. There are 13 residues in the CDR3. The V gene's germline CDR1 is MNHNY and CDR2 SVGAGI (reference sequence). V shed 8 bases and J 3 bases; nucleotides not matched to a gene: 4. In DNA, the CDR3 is TGTGCCAGCGGGACAGAGAACAATCAGCCCCAGCATTTT. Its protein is CASGTENNQPQHF.

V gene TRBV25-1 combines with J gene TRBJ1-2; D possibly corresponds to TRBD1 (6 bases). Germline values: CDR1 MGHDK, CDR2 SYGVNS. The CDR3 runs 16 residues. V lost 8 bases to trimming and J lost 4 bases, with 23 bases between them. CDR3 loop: CASGGPGTSGSYGYTF. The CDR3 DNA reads TGTGCCAGCGGGGGGCCAGGGACGTCGGGCAGCTATGGCTACACCTTC.

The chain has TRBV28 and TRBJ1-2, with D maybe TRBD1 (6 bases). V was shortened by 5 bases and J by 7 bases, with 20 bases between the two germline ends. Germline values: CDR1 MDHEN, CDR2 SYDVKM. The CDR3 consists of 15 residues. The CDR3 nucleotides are TGTGCCAGCAGTCTCACAGGGAACGCGGGGGGTGGCTACACCTTC. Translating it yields CASSLTGNAGGGYTF.

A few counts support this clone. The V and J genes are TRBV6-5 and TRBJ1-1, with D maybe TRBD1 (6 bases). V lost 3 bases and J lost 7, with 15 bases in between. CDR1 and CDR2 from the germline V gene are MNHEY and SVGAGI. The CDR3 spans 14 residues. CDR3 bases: TGTGCCAGCAGTTATAAGGGGGGTGAGGGTGAAGCTTTCTTT. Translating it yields CASSYKGGEGEAFF.

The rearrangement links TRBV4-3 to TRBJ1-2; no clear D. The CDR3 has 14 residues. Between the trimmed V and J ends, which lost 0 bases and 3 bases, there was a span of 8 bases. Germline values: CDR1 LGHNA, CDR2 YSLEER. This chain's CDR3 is CASSQDSLHYGYTF. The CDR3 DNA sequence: TGCGCCAGCAGCCAAGACTCCCTTCACTATGGCTACACCTTC.

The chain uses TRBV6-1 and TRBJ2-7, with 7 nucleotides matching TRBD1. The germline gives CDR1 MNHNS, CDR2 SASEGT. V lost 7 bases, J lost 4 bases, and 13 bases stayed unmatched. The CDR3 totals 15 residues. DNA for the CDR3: TGTGCCAGCACTTTGAGGGGGACAGCATTTTACGAGCAGTACTTC. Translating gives CASTLRGTAFYEQYF.

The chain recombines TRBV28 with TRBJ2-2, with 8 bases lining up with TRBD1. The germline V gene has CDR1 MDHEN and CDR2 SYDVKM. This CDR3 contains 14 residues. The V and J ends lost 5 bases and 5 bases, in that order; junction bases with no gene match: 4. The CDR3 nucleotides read TGTGCCAGCAGTCTCACAGGGGGAACCGGGGAGCTGTTTTTT. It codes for CASSLTGGTGELFF.

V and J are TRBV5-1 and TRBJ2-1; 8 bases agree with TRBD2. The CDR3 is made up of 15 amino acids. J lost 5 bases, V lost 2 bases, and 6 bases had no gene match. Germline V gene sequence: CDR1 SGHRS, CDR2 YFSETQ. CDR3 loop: CASSFAVAGNNEQFF. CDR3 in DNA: TGCGCCAGCAGCTTCGCGGTAGCGGGAAACAATGAGCAGTTCTTC.

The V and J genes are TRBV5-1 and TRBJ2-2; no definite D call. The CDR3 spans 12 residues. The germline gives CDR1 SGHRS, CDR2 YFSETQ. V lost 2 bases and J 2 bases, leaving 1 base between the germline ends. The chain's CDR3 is CASSFNTGELFF. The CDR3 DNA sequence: TGCGCCAGCAGCTTCAACACCGGGGAGCTGTTTTTT.

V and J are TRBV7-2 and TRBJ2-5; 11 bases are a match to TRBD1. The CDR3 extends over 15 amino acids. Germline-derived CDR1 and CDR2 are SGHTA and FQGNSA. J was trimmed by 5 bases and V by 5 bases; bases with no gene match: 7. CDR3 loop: CASSPGQGAWETQYF. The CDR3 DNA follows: TGTGCCAGCAGCCCCGGACAGGGGGCATGGGAGACCCAGTACTTC.

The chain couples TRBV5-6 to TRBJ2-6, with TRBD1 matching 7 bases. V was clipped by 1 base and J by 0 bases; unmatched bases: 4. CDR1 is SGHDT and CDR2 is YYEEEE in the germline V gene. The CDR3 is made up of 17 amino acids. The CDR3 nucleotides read TGTGCCAGCAGCTTGATGGGACAGAGCTCTGGGGCCAACGTCCTGACTTTC. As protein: CASSLMGQSSGANVLTF.

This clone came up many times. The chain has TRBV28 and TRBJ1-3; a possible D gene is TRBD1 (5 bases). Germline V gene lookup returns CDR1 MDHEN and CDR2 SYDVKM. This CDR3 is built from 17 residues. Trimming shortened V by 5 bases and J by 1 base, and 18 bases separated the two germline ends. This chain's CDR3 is CASSPPFGRDSGNTIYF. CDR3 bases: TGTGCCAGCAGTCCCCCTTTTGGCAGGGATTCTGGAAACACCATATATTTT.

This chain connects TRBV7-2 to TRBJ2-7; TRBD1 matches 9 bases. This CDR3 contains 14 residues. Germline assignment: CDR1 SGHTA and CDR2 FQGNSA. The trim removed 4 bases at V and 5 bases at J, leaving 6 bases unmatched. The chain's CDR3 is CASSSYGQGNEQYF. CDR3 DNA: TGTGCCAGCAGCTCGTACGGACAGGGGAACGAGCAGTACTTC.

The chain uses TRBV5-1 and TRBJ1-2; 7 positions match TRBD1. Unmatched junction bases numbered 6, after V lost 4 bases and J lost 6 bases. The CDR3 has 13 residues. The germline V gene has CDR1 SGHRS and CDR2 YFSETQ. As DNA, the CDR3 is TGCGCCAGCAGCCCCGGACAGGCGGATGGCTACACCTTC. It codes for CASSPGQADGYTF. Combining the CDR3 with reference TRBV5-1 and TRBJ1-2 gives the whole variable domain KAGVTQTPRYLIKTRGQQVTLSCSPISGHRSVSWYQQTPGQGLQFLFEYFSETQRNKGNFPGRFSGRQFSNSRSEMNVSTLELGDSALYLCASSPGQADGYTFGSGTRLTVV.

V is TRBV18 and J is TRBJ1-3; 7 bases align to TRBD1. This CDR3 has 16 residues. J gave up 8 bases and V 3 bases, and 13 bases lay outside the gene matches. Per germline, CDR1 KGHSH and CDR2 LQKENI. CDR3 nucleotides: TGTGCCAGCTCACCGAATGACAACAGGGGATGGGACACCATATATTTT. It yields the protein CASSPNDNRGWDTIYF.

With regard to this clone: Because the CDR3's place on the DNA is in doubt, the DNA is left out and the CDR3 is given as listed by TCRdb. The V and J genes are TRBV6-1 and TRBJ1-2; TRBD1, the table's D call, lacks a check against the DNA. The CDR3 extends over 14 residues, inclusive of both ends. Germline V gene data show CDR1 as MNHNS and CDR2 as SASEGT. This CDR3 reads CASSSSTGGDGYTF.

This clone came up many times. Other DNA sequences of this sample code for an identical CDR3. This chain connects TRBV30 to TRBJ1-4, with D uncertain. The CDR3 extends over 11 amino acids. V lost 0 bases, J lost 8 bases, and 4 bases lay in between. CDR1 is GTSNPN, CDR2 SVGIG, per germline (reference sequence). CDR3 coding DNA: TGTGCCTGGAGTGTAAGCGAAAAACTGTTTTTT. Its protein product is CAWSVSEKLFF.

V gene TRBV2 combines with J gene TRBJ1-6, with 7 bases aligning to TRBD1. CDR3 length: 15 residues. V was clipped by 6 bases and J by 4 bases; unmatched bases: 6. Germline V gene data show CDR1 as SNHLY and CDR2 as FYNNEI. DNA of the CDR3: TGTGCCAGCAGCCCTCCGGGACAGTATAATTCACCCCTCCACTTT. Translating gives CASSPPGQYNSPLHF.

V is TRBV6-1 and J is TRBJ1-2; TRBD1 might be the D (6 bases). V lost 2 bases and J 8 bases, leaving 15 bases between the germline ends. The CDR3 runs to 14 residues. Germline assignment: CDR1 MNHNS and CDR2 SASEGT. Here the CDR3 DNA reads TGTGCCAGCAGTGAACATGGCGGGGGGCAAGGCTACACCTTC. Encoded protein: CASSEHGGGQGYTF.

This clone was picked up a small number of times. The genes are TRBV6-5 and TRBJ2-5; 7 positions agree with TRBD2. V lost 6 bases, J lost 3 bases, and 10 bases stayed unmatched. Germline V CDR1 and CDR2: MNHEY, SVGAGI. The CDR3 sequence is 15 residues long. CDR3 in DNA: TGTGCCAGCAGGATTAGCGGGTCCTGGGAAGAGACCCAGTACTTC. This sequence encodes CASRISGSWEETQYF.

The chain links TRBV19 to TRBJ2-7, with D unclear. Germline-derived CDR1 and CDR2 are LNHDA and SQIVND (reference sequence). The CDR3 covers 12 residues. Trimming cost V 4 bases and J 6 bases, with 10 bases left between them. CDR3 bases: TGTGCCAGTAGTAGAGGCTTGGGCGAGCAGTACTTC. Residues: CASSRGLGEQYF.

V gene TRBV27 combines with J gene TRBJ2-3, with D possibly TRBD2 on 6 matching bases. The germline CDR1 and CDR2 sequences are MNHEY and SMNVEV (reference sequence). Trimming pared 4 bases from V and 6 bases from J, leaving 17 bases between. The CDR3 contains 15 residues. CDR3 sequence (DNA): TGTGCCAGCAGTTCATTCCGGGAGAAGCTTGATACGCAGTATTTT. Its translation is CASSSFREKLDTQYF.

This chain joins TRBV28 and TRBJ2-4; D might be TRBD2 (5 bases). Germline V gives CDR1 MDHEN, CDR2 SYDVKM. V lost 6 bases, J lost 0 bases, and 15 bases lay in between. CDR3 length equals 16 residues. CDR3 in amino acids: CASSPGSLGAKNIQYF. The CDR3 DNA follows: TGTGCCAGCAGCCCGGGGTCCTTGGGAGCCAAAAACATTCAGTACTTC.

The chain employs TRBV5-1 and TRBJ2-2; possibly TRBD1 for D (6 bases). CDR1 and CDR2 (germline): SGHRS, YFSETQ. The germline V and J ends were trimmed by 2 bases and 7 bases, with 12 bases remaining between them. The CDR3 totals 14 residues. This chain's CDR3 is CASSFLGAGGELFF. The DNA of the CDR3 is TGCGCCAGCAGCTTTTTGGGGGCAGGCGGGGAGCTGTTTTTT.